The rows below give T cell receptor beta chains drawn from one sample of a study of graft-versus-host responses after intestinal transplantation. Measured with immunoSEQ multiplex PCR; TCRdb has only the in-frame clones, and not every one. The sample has approximately 70,000 clones; under 90% are singletons. Their antigens remain unidentified. Here the sequenced sample was unstimulated CD4+ T cells sorted from spleen or lymph node cells, taken before transplant. The origin of the receptors is a human donor who was the organ donor for an intestinal transplant. Each CDR3 is given with its conserved first and last residue. The D gene is left open where the match is weak. Expanded clones get a size class; other rows say once, few or many, or leave the size out.

d_gene	len	j_gene	v_gene	abundance	CDR3aa	CDR3nt
TRBD2	15	TRBJ2-5	TRBV5-1	-	CASSLTSGGQETQYF	TGCGCCAGCAGCTTAACTAGCGGGGGGCAAGAGACCCAGTACTTC
TRBD1	16	TRBJ2-2	TRBV12-5	-	CASGSRTGAYTGELFF	TGTGCTAGTGGTTCGCGGACAGGGGCCTACACCGGGGAGCTGTTTTTT
-	15	TRBJ1-5	TRBV18	-	CASSPLKQGNQPQHF	TGTGCCAGCTCACCACTCAAACAGGGCAATCAGCCCCAGCATTTT
TRBD1	15	TRBJ1-2	TRBV18	few	CASSLQGATSYGYTF	TGTGCCAGCTCACTACAGGGGGCGACCAGCTATGGCTACACCTTC
-	11	TRBJ2-3	TRBV9	-	CASSVGLTQYF	TGTGCCAGCAGCGTGGGACTCACGCAGTATTTT
TRBD1	13	TRBJ1-2	TRBV7-3	few	CASSDRDGYGYTF	TGTGCCAGCAGTGACAGGGACGGCTATGGCTACACCTTC
-	14	TRBJ2-5	TRBV7-2	once	CASSLGAVGRTQYF	TGTGCCAGCAGCTTAGGAGCGGTAGGGAGGACCCAGTACTTC
TRBD1	18	TRBJ1-6	TRBV6-7	few	CAPDLGQGPRRYNSPLHF	TGTGCACCCGACTTAGGACAGGGGCCCCGGAGGTATAATTCACCCCTCCACTTT
-	16	TRBJ1-5	TRBV28	-	CASSLAWGLSNQPQHF	TGTGCCAGCAGTTTAGCATGGGGGCTGAGCAATCAGCCCCAGCATTTT
-	15	TRBJ2-6	TRBV7-9	few	CASSTYLRGSNVLTF	TGTGCCAGCAGCACGTATCTCAGGGGTTCCAACGTCCTGACTTTC
-	14	TRBJ1-1	TRBV7-3	few	CASSLEARGTEAFF	TGTGCCAGCAGCTTAGAGGCGCGTGGCACTGAAGCTTTCTTT
-	15	TRBJ2-3	TRBV30	-	CAWSVHMVGLNTQYF	TGTGCCTGGAGTGTACATATGGTCGGACTAAACACGCAGTATTTT
-	13	TRBJ1-6	TRBV6-5	-	CASSPRDNSPLHF	TGTGCCAGCAGTCCCAGGGATAATTCACCCCTCCACTTT
-	15	TRBJ2-5	TRBV5-6	-	CASSPRAGYQETQYF	TGTGCCAGCAGCCCTAGGGCGGGGTACCAAGAGACCCAGTACTTC
-	16	TRBJ2-6	TRBV25-1	-	CASSEFRSSGANVLTF	TGTGCCAGCAGTGAATTCCGGTCCTCTGGGGCCAACGTCCTGACTTTC
TRBD1	16	TRBJ1-2	TRBV6-1	-	CASSEINRLDRGGYTF	TGTGCCAGCAGTGAAATAAATCGCCTGGACAGGGGGGGCTACACCTTC
-	10	TRBJ1-2	TRBV30	-	CAWRIDGYTF	TGTGCCTGGCGTATCGATGGCTACACCTTC
TRBD1	13	TRBJ1-1	TRBV29-1	-	CSVTRQGETEAFF	TGCAGCGTGACTAGACAGGGTGAGACTGAAGCTTTCTTT
-	14	TRBJ1-5	TRBV2	-	CASRDRQVNQPQHF	TGTGCCAGCAGGGATCGACAGGTCAATCAGCCCCAGCATTTT
-	16	TRBJ1-4	TRBV7-9	-	CASSPTGQATNEKLFF	TGTGCCAGCAGCCCCACGGGACAAGCAACTAATGAAAAACTGTTTTTT
-	12	TRBJ1-1	TRBV30	-	CAWGGMNTEAFF	TGTGCCTGGGGGGGGATGAACACTGAAGCTTTCTTT
-	13	TRBJ2-1	TRBV19	-	CASSIVTYNEQFF	TGTGCCAGTAGTATAGTAACTTACAATGAGCAGTTCTTC
TRBD1	14	TRBJ1-4	TRBV4-3	-	CASSPDRGYEKLFF	TGCGCCAGCAGCCCGGACAGGGGTTATGAAAAACTGTTTTTT
TRBD2	16	TRBJ2-3	TRBV6-1	-	CASSDGLAGATDTQYF	TGTGCCAGCAGTGATGGTCTAGCGGGGGCCACAGATACGCAGTATTTT
TRBD1	13	TRBJ1-2	TRBV29-1	-	CSVEVGQGKGYTF	TGCAGCGTTGAGGTTGGACAGGGAAAAGGCTACACCTTC
TRBD2	14	TRBJ2-3	TRBV19	-	CASSMGLHTDTQYF	TGTGCCAGTAGTATGGGACTACACACAGATACGCAGTATTTT
-	15	TRBJ2-5	TRBV4-2	-	CASSQEGSIGETQYF	TGTGCCAGCAGCCAAGAAGGCAGTATCGGGGAGACCCAGTACTTC
TRBD1	16	TRBJ2-1	TRBV4-1	-	CASSHQNRDRGNEQFF	TGCGCCAGCAGCCACCAAAACCGGGACAGGGGAAATGAGCAGTTCTTC
-	14	TRBJ1-6	TRBV18	once	CASSPRQGNSPLHF	TGTGCCAGCTCACCGAGGCAGGGTAATTCACCCCTCCACTTT
-	12	TRBJ1-1	TRBV7-9	-	CASSLRSGEAFF	TGTGCCAGCAGCCTGAGAAGCGGCGAAGCTTTCTTT
TRBD1	14	TRBJ1-1	TRBV2	-	CASSGGQGYTEAFF	TGTGCCAGCAGTGGGGGACAGGGGTACACTGAAGCTTTCTTT
-	14	TRBJ2-5	TRBV4-1	-	CASSQDDRKETQYF	TGCGCCAGCAGCCAAGACGACAGGAAAGAGACCCAGTACTTC
-	16	TRBJ2-1	TRBV7-2	-	CASSLHQGLSTIEQFF	TGTGCCAGCAGCCTACACCAGGGTTTGAGTACCATTGAGCAGTTCTTC
TRBD1	15	TRBJ1-3	TRBV6-5	-	CASSLGGFSGNTIYF	TGTGCCAGCAGCCTAGGGGGCTTCTCTGGAAACACCATATATTTT
TRBD1	17	TRBJ1-3	TRBV5-1	-	CASSLVPAGGSGNTIYF	TGCGCCAGCAGCTTGGTCCCGGCAGGGGGCTCTGGAAACACCATATATTTT
-	15	TRBJ2-5	TRBV18	once	CASSPLERGGETQYF	TGTGCCAGCTCACCACTTGAAAGGGGGGGAGAGACCCAGTACTTC
-	15	TRBJ1-2	TRBV4-2	-	CASSPEKQANYGYTF	TGTGCCAGCAGCCCAGAAAAACAGGCAAACTATGGCTACACCTTC
TRBD1	13	TRBJ1-2	TRBV29-1	-	CSVEGQGPYGYTF	TGCAGCGTTGAAGGACAGGGACCCTATGGCTACACCTTC
-	18	TRBJ2-2	TRBV7-6	-	CASSAEISGTPNTGELFF	TGTGCCAGCAGCGCAGAGATATCCGGGACACCGAACACCGGGGAGCTGTTTTTT
-	13	TRBJ2-3	TRBV7-6	-	CASSLQLTDTQYF	TGTGCCAGCAGCTTGCAACTCACAGATACGCAGTATTTT
TRBD2	14	TRBJ2-1	TRBV6-1	-	CAGSGGSSYNEQFF	TGTGCCGGCAGCGGGGGGAGCTCCTACAATGAGCAGTTCTTC
TRBD1	15	TRBJ2-2	TRBV29-1	-	CSSWGGQGGTGELFF	TGCAGCTCCTGGGGGGGACAGGGGGGTACCGGGGAGCTGTTTTTT
TRBD1	14	TRBJ2-2	TRBV19	once	CATRTGGLAGELFF	TGTGCCACCAGGACAGGGGGGCTGGCCGGGGAGCTGTTTTTT
-	10	TRBJ2-2	TRBV29-1	-	CSVASGELFF	TGCAGCGTTGCGTCCGGGGAGCTGTTTTTT
-	14	TRBJ1-1	TRBV7-2	-	CASSQTVMNTEAFF	TGTGCCAGCAGCCAGACAGTTATGAACACTGAAGCTTTCTTT
TRBD1	16	TRBJ1-5	TRBV19	-	CASTGTGAGSNQPQHF	TGTGCCAGTACCGGGACAGGCGCCGGGAGCAATCAGCCCCAGCATTTT
-	15	TRBJ2-4	TRBV10-3	-	CAISPLGGEGNIQYF	TGTGCCATCAGTCCCCTAGGGGGGGAAGGGAACATTCAGTACTTC
TRBD1	18	TRBJ1-6	TRBV7-6	-	CASSRRHVRRGHNSPLHF	TGTGCCAGCAGCAGACGGCACGTCCGGAGGGGGCATAATTCACCCCTCCACTTT
TRBD1	15	TRBJ1-5	TRBV30	-	CAWSVQGRRNQPQHF	TGTGCCTGGAGTGTACAGGGGCGACGAAATCAGCCCCAGCATTTT
TRBD1	14	TRBJ2-5	TRBV5-1	-	CASSSQGAQETQYF	TGCGCCAGCAGCTCACAGGGGGCGCAAGAGACCCAGTACTTC
TRBD2	15	TRBJ2-3	TRBV2	-	CASRTPGLPTDTQYF	TGTGCCAGCAGGACCCCGGGACTACCCACAGATACGCAGTATTTT
TRBD2	16	TRBJ2-3	TRBV7-6	-	CASSLASGGAEDTQYF	TGTGCCAGCAGCTTAGCTAGCGGGGGGGCCGAAGATACGCAGTATTTT
TRBD1	12	TRBJ2-1	TRBV7-3	-	CASGTGGNEQFF	TGTGCCAGCGGGACAGGGGGCAATGAGCAGTTCTTC
-	13	TRBJ2-1	TRBV2	-	CASNNLGANEQFF	TGTGCCAGCAACAACCTAGGGGCCAATGAGCAGTTCTTC
TRBD1	16	TRBJ1-2	TRBV4-3	once	CASSPGTGWLLTGYTF	TGCGCCAGCAGTCCCGGGACAGGGTGGTTGCTGACTGGCTACACCTTC